A single sample gave rise to the 15 T cell receptor beta chains below, sequenced in a study of cytomegalovirus exposure and HLA in healthy donors listed by TCRdb under 2017. Library method: the immunoSEQ multiplex PCR assay. For the multiplex PCR, a mixture combining 60 forward primers for TCR Vbeta segments and 13 reverse primers for TCR Jbeta segments was used. TCRdb obtained this table from immuneACCESS and retained in-frame rearrangements with V and J assigned. These tables miss some clones; where compared with another copy, unresolved V genes account for less than half of the shortfall, and the remainder is unexplained. The sample's records list about 130,000 clones. The ten largest clones take up approximately 1.6% of the sample. Sequenced: PBMCs. These receptors all stem from a man aged 18 to 30 in good health and CMV-seronegative.

This rearrangement joins TRBV28 to TRBJ2-6; 11 bases align to TRBD1. Germline lookup yields CDR1 MDHEN and CDR2 SYDVKM. This CDR3 has 17 residues. The V segment lost 6 bases and the J segment 2 bases; nucleotides outside the gene matches: 6. The CDR3 DNA follows: TGTGCCAGCAGCATCGGGACAGGGGGAACTGGGGCCAACGTCCTGACTTTC. It codes for CASSIGTGGTGANVLTF. Using reference TRBV28 and TRBJ2-6 for the parts outside the CDR3, the full variable domain is DVKVTQSSRYLVKRTGEKVFLECVQDMDHENMFWYRQDPGLGLRLIYFSYDVKMKEKGDIPEGYSVSREKKERFSLILESASTNQTSMYLCASSIGTGGTGANVLTFGAGSRLTVL.

The V and J genes are TRBV29-1 and TRBJ2-7; 10 bases are a match to TRBD2. Germline V gives CDR1 SQVTM, CDR2 ANQGSEA. Losses at the gene ends were 6 bases for V and 2 bases for J; bases not matched to a gene: 4. The CDR3 runs to 13 residues. The CDR3 loop is CSVRTSGAYEQYF. In DNA form, the CDR3 reads TGCAGCGTGAGGACTAGCGGCGCCTACGAGCAGTACTTC.

The CDR3 protein is CASSLQGYYEQYF. CDR3 nucleotides: TGCGCCAGCAGCTTACAGGGATACTACGAGCAGTACTTC. V and J are TRBV5-1 and TRBJ2-7, with D tentatively TRBD1 (6 bases). The V gene's germline CDR1 is SGHRS and CDR2 YFSETQ. V gave up 2 bases and J gave up 3 bases, with 9 bases separating them. The length of the CDR3 is 13 residues.

The V call is TRBV5-6, the J call TRBJ1-5; TRBD1 aligns across 9 bases. The CDR3 totals 11 residues. Germline V gene data show CDR1 as SGHDT and CDR2 as YYEEEE. V was clipped by 4 bases and J by 14 bases; unmatched bases: 4. The CDR3 DNA reads TGTGCCAGCAGCCCGGGACAGGGCAAGCATTTT. Its protein product is CASSPGQGKHF.

This rearrangement joins TRBV7-2 to TRBJ2-1; 10 bases agree with TRBD2. The trim removed 6 bases at V and 3 bases at J, leaving 5 bases unmatched. Germline V gene sequence: CDR1 SGHTA, CDR2 FQGNSA. The CDR3 sequence is 15 residues long. This chain's CDR3 is CASRGLAGVYNEQFF. The CDR3 DNA sequence: TGTGCCAGCAGGGGCCTAGCGGGAGTCTACAATGAGCAGTTCTTC.

V is TRBV28 and J is TRBJ1-1, with TRBD1 as a possible D gene (5 bases). Trimming took 2 bases from V and 1 from J, leaving 8 bases between them. This CDR3 has 14 amino acids. Germline assignment: CDR1 MDHEN and CDR2 SYDVKM. CDR3 protein: CASSLDRPNTEAFF. For the CDR3, the DNA is TGTGCCAGCAGTTTAGACAGACCGAACACTGAAGCTTTCTTT.

The V call is TRBV6-1, the J call TRBJ1-1, with 7 bases lining up with TRBD1. The CDR3 is 16 residues long. CDR1 and CDR2 from the germline V gene are MNHNS and SASEGT. Trimming took 2 bases from V and 6 from J; bases not matched to a gene: 12. The DNA for the CDR3 is TGTGCCAGCAGTGAATCTTTCCCGGCCAGGGGGGCTGAAGCTTTCTTT. Translating it yields CASSESFPARGAEAFF.

The chain couples TRBV6-4 to TRBJ1-1; possibly TRBD1 for D (6 bases). Trimming took off 6 bases at V and 0 bases at J, with 17 bases between the two ends. Germline V gene lookup returns CDR1 MRHNA and CDR2 SNTAGT. There are 16 residues in the CDR3. DNA of the CDR3: TGTGCCAGCAGCCCCCAACCGGGACACATGAACACTGAAGCTTTCTTT. Protein product: CASSPQPGHMNTEAFF.

On this clone itself: Mismatch with germline at one junction end may stem from a read error. The chain recombines TRBV19 with TRBJ2-3; 14 bases match TRBD2. The V gene's germline CDR1 is LNHDA and CDR2 SQIVND (reference sequence). The CDR3 extends over 13 amino acids. The CDR3 nucleotides are TGTGCCAGTAGTATCGGAAAGACTAGCGGGAGGGCTTTT. Translating it yields CASSIGKTSGRAF.

The chain couples TRBV5-4 to TRBJ2-5; 8 bases are a match to TRBD2. Germline assignment: CDR1 SGHNT and CDR2 YYREEE (reference sequence). The V segment lost 0 bases and the J segment 7 bases; nucleotides outside the gene matches: 8. The length of the CDR3 is 15 residues. The CDR3 protein is CASSLGASGYGTQYF. CDR3 nucleotide sequence: TGTGCCAGCAGCTTGGGGGCTAGCGGGTACGGGACCCAGTACTTC.

The chain employs TRBV4-2 and TRBJ1-1, with TRBD1 matching 11 bases. V trimming: 1 base; J trimming: 6 bases; junction bases outside the gene matches: 4. Germline V lookup: CDR1 LGHNA, CDR2 YNFKEQ. This CDR3 has 15 residues. The CDR3 DNA reads as TGTGCCAGCAGCCAAGGGGACAGGGGGGACGCTGAAGCTTTCTTT. Its translation is CASSQGDRGDAEAFF.

The V gene is TRBV4-1, the J gene TRBJ1-6, with D tentatively TRBD1 (5 bases). This CDR3 has 13 residues. V lost 0 bases and J 11 bases, leaving 8 bases between the germline ends. Looked up from germline, CDR1 is MGHRA and CDR2 is YSYEKL. The CDR3 is CASSQDKGTPLHF. CDR3 sequence (DNA): TGCGCCAGCAGCCAAGATAAGGGGACACCCCTCCACTTT.

The V gene is TRBV19, the J gene TRBJ2-3, with 9 bases that match TRBD1. Germline V gene data show CDR1 as LNHDA and CDR2 as SQIVND (reference sequence). This CDR3 region has 14 residues. The CDR3 nucleotides are TGTCCGGAACAGGACAGGGGTAGTGAAGATACGCAGTATTTT. This translates into CPEQDRGSEDTQYF.

The V and J genes are TRBV30 and TRBJ2-2; the match to TRBD1 covers 7 bases. Germline-derived CDR1 and CDR2 are GTSNPN and SVGIG (reference sequence). The ends lost 1 base at V and 6 bases at J; junction bases unmatched: 5. This CDR3 region has 14 residues. The CDR3 DNA reads TGTGCCTGGAGTGAGGGGGCAGGGGCCGGGGAGCTGTTTTTT. It codes for CAWSEGAGAGELFF.

The CDR3 bases are TGTGCCAGCAGCGCCTCCATCGGCGGGGGGGCCCGGTCGCAGTATTTT. Encoded protein: CASSASIGGGARSQYF. The J gene is TRBJ2-3, the V gene TRBV9; 9 bases are shared with TRBD2. J lost 10 bases, V lost 3 bases, and 15 bases had no gene match. The germline gives CDR1 SGDLS, CDR2 YYNGEE. This CDR3 is 16 amino acids long.